This T cell receptor (beta chain) was captured in a study of regulatory T cells in long-lasting Graves disease. The germline V gene encodes CDR1 MGHRA and CDR2 YSYEKL. This CDR3 contains 14 residues. For this clonotype: Its ends do not fully match the called genes, so a read error is possible.

Building the TCR beta libraries relied on iRepertoire HTBI primers, and CDR3 regions underwent Arm-PCR. TCRdb fed the multiplex PCR reads into MiXCR, producing one record per CDR3 protein. The sample lists approximately 470,000 distinct CDR3 sequences; 16% were seen once. The time point is: newly diagnosed GD, antithyroid drugs for less than 3 months. The TCR library was prepared using RNA isolated from PBMCs. This sample also appeared in a second study, on T cells in Graves' hyperthyroidism and ophthalmopathy. That work states: The patients, who ranged from 18 to 65 in age, presented with newly diagnosed hyperthyroidism lasting under 2 months.

This material consisted of peripheral blood mononuclear cells (PBMCs), taken at new diagnosis, from a patient treated with antithyroid drugs. This TCR derives from a man in his forties with Graves disease. The rearrangement links TRBV4-1 to TRBJ2-2, with D maybe TRBD2 (6 bases). CDR3 DNA sequence: TGTGCCAGCAGCCAGGAGGGCGTCACCGGGGAGCTGTTTTTT. Translation gives CASSQEGVTGELFF.